The 8 T cell receptor beta chains given below trace back to one sample, sequenced in a study of T cells in localized non-small cell lung cancer. TCRdb keeps only in-frame clones here, not all; method: immunoSEQ multiplex PCR. The table lists roughly 77,000 clones, more than 70% of them singletons. The specimen comprised peripheral blood, sampled before any cancer treatment. These TCRs come from a woman aged 35 to 70 with stage I squamous cell lung carcinoma.

The chain employs TRBV5-1 and TRBJ1-4; D is possibly TRBD1 (5 bases). Germline lookup yields CDR1 SGHRS and CDR2 YFSETQ. The CDR3 contains 14 residues. Trimming removed 3 bases from V and 4 bases from J, with 10 bases in between. The CDR3 DNA sequence: TGCGCCAGCAGCTCTGACAGTTTTAATGAAAAACTGTTTTTT. It is translated as CASSSDSFNEKLFF.

The chain combines TRBV10-1 with TRBJ1-2; D unclear. The CDR3 covers 12 residues. V lost 2 bases to trimming and J lost 2 bases, with 3 bases between them. The V gene's germline CDR1 is WNHNN and CDR2 SYGVQD (reference sequence). CDR3 residues: CASSEENYGYTF. The CDR3 DNA is TGCGCCAGCAGTGAGGAGAACTATGGCTACACCTTC.

This chain joins TRBV2 and TRBJ2-2; D is possibly TRBD1 (5 bases). From germline, CDR1 is SNHLY and CDR2 FYNNEI. This CDR3 comprises 15 residues. Deletions cut 5 bases from V and 0 bases from J, with 10 bases between. The CDR3 here is CASSMTETNTGELFF. The CDR3 DNA follows: TGTGCCAGCAGTATGACAGAGACGAACACCGGGGAGCTGTTTTTT.

This clone appeared once. This chain joins TRBV29-1 and TRBJ2-7; tentatively, D is TRBD1 (6 bases). The CDR3 length is 12 residues. Between the trimmed V and J ends, which lost 7 bases and 9 bases, there was a span of 19 bases. Germline CDR1 reads SQVTM; CDR2 reads ANQGSEA. The CDR3 nucleotides are TGCAGCGCCAAAAAGGGACAAGGATGGCAGTACTTC. Translation: CSAKKGQGWQYF.

V gene TRBV19 combines with J gene TRBJ1-1, with D unresolved. Trimming took off 1 base at V and 1 base at J, with 10 bases between the two ends. Germline loops: CDR1 LNHDA, CDR2 SQIVND (reference sequence). The CDR3 sequence is 15 residues long. CDR3 nucleotides: TGTGCCAGTAGTATAGCCCTTACAGCGAACACTGAAGCTTTCTTT. It is translated as CASSIALTANTEAFF.

The V gene is TRBV5-5, the J gene TRBJ2-5, with TRBD2 identical over 11 bases. V trimming: 4 bases; J trimming: 4 bases; junction bases outside the gene matches: 12. Germline CDR1 SGHKS, CDR2 YYEKEE (reference sequence). This CDR3 contains 17 residues. CDR3 protein: CASSPRVLAGGRETQYF. CDR3 sequence (DNA): TGTGCCAGCAGCCCCCGAGTCTTAGCGGGGGGGCGAGAGACCCAGTACTTC.

V usage is TRBV25-1 and J usage is TRBJ1-1; D call uncertain. From germline, CDR1 is MGHDK and CDR2 SYGVNS. The germline V and J ends were trimmed by 5 bases and 0 bases, with 10 bases remaining between them. The CDR3 totals 14 residues. The CDR3 protein is CASSPPLMNTEAFF. CDR3 bases: TGTGCCAGCAGTCCCCCCCTGATGAACACTGAAGCTTTCTTT. The full variable domain, in which reference TRBV25-1 and TRBJ1-1 provide the parts outside the CDR3, is EADIYQTPRYLVIGTGKKITLECSQTMGHDKMYWYQQDPGMELHLIHYSYGVNSTEKGDLSSESTVSRIRTEHFPLTLESARPSHTSQYLCASSPPLMNTEAFFGQGTRLTVV.

This chain uses TRBV29-1 with TRBJ1-5; D may be TRBD1 (6 bases). Germline V gene sequence: CDR1 SQVTM, CDR2 ANQGSEA. The CDR3 spans 13 residues. With 6 bases removed from V and 1 base from J, the gap between germline ends came to 10 bases. The CDR3 is CSVSQGSNQPQHF. CDR3 sequence (DNA): TGCAGCGTCAGTCAGGGGAGCAATCAGCCCCAGCATTTT.